This T cell receptor (beta chain) was obtained from a study of beta chain features in type 1 diabetes. The investigators reverse transcribed all of the isolated RNA, so they sequenced expressed TCRB transcripts. Only in-frame clones appear in the TCRdb table, and some are missing; sequencing was by immunoSEQ multiplex PCR. The table shows under 950,000 clones, with about 17% occurring only once. This CDR3 is built from 15 residues. Germline loops: CDR1 MNHNS, CDR2 SASEGT. V lost 6 bases, J lost 0 bases, and 12 bases lay in between. The table lists this clone with a few counts. Its antigen remains unidentified. Study findings and constraints: Moderately but significantly shorter TCRB CDR3s were found in Type 1 diabetes patients in all four CD4+ subsets. In the patient group, naive, central memory and Treg TCRB repertoires seemed more alike than in the healthy donor group. The VDJ junctions of type 1 diabetes patients carried fewer insertions and more deletions. Any PCR bias toward short templates would affect both groups alike.

The source material was naive CD4+ T cells from blood. This sequence was found in a woman aged 18-30 years in good health. The J gene is TRBJ1-5, the V gene TRBV6-1; D ambiguous. In DNA form, the CDR3 reads TGTGCCAGCAGCCCCAGCGTATATAGCAATCAGCCCCAGCATTTT. Amino acids: CASSPSVYSNQPQHF.